This T cell receptor (beta chain) originates from a study of blood T cell repertoires in COVID-19. Study overall: The cDNA or gDNA used as material had been derived from T cells, B-cell-depleted T cells, or PBMCs.

Data came from immunoSEQ multiplex PCR; TCRdb stores just in-frame clones and leaves some out. The table lists 250,000 or so clones, 70% to 90% of them singletons. The CDR3 spans 14 residues. CDR1 and CDR2 from the germline V gene are LNHDA and SQIVND (reference sequence). V lost 3 bases and J lost 4, with 10 bases in between. The participants were between roughly 18 and 100 years old and came from about two dozen US areas. Clinical history as reported by participants underpinned cohort assignment. This chain links TRBV19 with TRBJ1-3; D ambiguous. Source material: PBMCs or T cells enriched from blood (not recorded which). The receptor comes from a woman between 50 and 59 years old who had recovered from COVID-19. In DNA, the CDR3 is TGTGCCAGTAGTATCGGTCTCCAAGGAAACACCATATATTTT. Its translation: CASSIGLQGNTIYF.